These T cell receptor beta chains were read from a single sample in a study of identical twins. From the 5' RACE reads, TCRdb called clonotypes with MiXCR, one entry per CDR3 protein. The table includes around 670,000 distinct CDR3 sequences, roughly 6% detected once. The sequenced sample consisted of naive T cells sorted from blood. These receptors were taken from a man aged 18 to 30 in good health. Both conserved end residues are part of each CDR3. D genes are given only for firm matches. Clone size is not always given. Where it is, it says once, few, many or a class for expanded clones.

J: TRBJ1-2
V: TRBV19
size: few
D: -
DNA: TGTGCCAGTGTGGATGGGGGAATACCATATGGCTACACCTTC
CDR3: CASVDGGIPYGYTF

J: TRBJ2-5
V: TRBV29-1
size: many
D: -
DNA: TGCAGCGTTGAAGAATACAGGGAGTTTGAGACCCAGTACTTC
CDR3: CSVEEYREFETQYF

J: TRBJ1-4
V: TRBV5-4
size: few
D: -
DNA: TGTGCCAGCAGCTCACAGGGAACGACGAATGAAAAACTGTTTTTT
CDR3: CASSSQGTTNEKLFF

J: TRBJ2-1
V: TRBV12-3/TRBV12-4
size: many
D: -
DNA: TGTGCCAGCAGTCCCCGACTTGGCAATGAGCAGTTCTTC
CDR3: CASSPRLGNEQFF

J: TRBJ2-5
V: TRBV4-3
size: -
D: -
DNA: TGCGCCAGCAGTCGACAGAGACAAGAGACCCAGTACTTC
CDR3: CASSRQRQETQYF

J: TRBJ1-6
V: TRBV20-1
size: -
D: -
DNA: TGCAGTGCACGGGGACGTTCTGGGAATTCACCCCTCCACTTT
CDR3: CSARGRSGNSPLHF

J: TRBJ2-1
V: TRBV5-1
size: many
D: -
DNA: TGCGCCAGCAGCTTGGTAGCACAGCGGCGGGGTGGTGGTGAGCAGTTCTTC
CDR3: CASSLVAQRRGGGEQFF

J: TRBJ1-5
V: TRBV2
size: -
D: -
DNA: TGTGCCAGCAGTGAAGCGAGCGGAGGTAGCAATCAGCCCCAGCATTTT
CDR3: CASSEASGGSNQPQHF

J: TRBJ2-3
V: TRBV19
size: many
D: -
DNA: TGTGCCAGCGGCCCCGCGGCAGATACGCAGTATTTT
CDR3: CASGPAADTQYF

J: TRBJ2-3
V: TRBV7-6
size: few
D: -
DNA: TGTGCCAGCAGCTCCCCCGAGGGGGTCTACACAGATACGCAGTATTTT
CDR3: CASSSPEGVYTDTQYF

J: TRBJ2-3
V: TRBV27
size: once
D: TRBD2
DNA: TGTGCCAGCAGTTATAGGACTAGCGGGTACACAGATACGCAGTATTTT
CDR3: CASSYRTSGYTDTQYF

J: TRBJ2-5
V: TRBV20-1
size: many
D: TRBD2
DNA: TGCAGTGCCCGACAGACTAGCGGGGAGACCCAGTACTTC
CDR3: CSARQTSGETQYF

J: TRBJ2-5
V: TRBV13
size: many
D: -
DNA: TGTGCCAGCAGCGCCGGGACGCTAGACCAAGAGACCCAGTACTTC
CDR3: CASSAGTLDQETQYF

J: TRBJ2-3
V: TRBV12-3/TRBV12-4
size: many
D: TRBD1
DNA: TGTGCCAGCAGTCCCGGGGGGACAGGGGGCTCATGGGGGCAGTATTTT
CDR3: CASSPGGTGGSWGQYF

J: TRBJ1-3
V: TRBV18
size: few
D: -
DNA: TGTGCCAGCTCATCCCGGGACTCAGGGGGAAACACCATATATTTT
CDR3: CASSSRDSGGNTIYF

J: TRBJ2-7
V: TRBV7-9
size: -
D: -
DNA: TGTGCCAGCCAGGGGTCCTCATACGAGCAGTACTTC
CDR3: CASQGSSYEQYF

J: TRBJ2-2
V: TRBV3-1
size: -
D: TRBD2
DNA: TGTGCCAGCAGCCAGTCCGGACTAGCGGGACCCGGCGCCGGGGAGCTGTTTTTT
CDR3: CASSQSGLAGPGAGELFF

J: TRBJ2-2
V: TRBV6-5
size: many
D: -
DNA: TGTGCCAGCACAGGGAACACCGGGGAGCTGTTTTTT
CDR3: CASTGNTGELFF

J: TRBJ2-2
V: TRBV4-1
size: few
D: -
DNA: TGCGCCAGCAGCCAACGCGGACGGCGAGAGATAGACACCGGGGAGCTGTTTTTT
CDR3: CASSQRGRREIDTGELFF

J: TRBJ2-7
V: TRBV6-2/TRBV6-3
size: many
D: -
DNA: TGTGCCAGCAGTTACCGGTGGGACCCCAGGCACGAGCAGTACTTC
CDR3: CASSYRWDPRHEQYF

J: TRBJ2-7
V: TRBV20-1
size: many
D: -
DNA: TGCAGTGCTCGTACCGGGAAAACCGTGTACGAGCAGTACTTC
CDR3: CSARTGKTVYEQYF

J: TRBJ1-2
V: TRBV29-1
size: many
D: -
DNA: TGCAGCGTCCAATTACAGGGTGGGCTAGAATATGGCTACACCTTC
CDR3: CSVQLQGGLEYGYTF